These T cell receptor beta chains were read from a single sample in a study of regulatory T cells in long-lasting Graves disease. MiXCR, run by TCRdb on the multiplex PCR reads, gives a single entry per CDR3 protein. Seen here are around 320,000 distinct CDR3 sequences, approximately 15% observed once, and the top ten hold roughly 29%. A further study also used this sample, focusing on T cells in Graves' hyperthyroidism and ophthalmopathy.

Here the sequenced sample was peripheral blood mononuclear cells (PBMCs), taken at new diagnosis, from a patient treated with antithyroid drugs. The receptors were gathered from a man in his forties with Graves disease. Both conserved end residues are part of each CDR3. A D gene is named only where the DNA matches it firmly. Where a row states a size, it is once, few, many or the class of an expanded clone; other rows omit it.

J gene: TRBJ1-6; CDR3 length: 15; V gene: TRBV3-1; D gene: TRBD1; clone size: -; CDR3 protein: CASSRAGQGIWPLHF; CDR3 DNA: TGTGCCAGCAGCCGAGCCGGACAGGGGATCTGGCCCCTCCACTTT
J gene: TRBJ1-1; CDR3 length: 14; V gene: TRBV28; D gene: -; clone size: many; CDR3 protein: CASRPPPGVAEAFF; CDR3 DNA: TGTGCCAGCAGGCCCCCCCCAGGGGTGGCTGAAGCTTTCTTT
J gene: TRBJ2-7; CDR3 length: 15; V gene: TRBV6-1; D gene: -; clone size: many; CDR3 protein: CASSAVGPGQYEQYF; CDR3 DNA: TGTGCCAGCAGCGCCGTTGGGCCAGGGCAATACGAGCAGTACTTC
J gene: TRBJ2-3; CDR3 length: 16; V gene: TRBV5-4; D gene: -; clone size: -; CDR3 protein: CASSLAQVRSTDTQYF; CDR3 DNA: TGTGCCAGCAGCTTGGCTCAAGTTCGTTCCACAGATACGCAGTATTTT
J gene: TRBJ2-7; CDR3 length: 15; V gene: TRBV20-1; D gene: -; clone size: few; CDR3 protein: CSARDSRGDDYEQYF; CDR3 DNA: TGCAGTGCTAGAGATAGCAGGGGGGACGACTACGAGCAGTACTTC
J gene: TRBJ2-1; CDR3 length: 14; V gene: TRBV20-1; D gene: TRBD1; clone size: -; CDR3 protein: CSARWDRGYNEQFF; CDR3 DNA: TGCAGTGCTAGGTGGGACAGGGGGTACAATGAGCAGTTCTTC
J gene: TRBJ2-3; CDR3 length: 17; V gene: TRBV4-1; D gene: -; clone size: -; CDR3 protein: CASSQVAAPPSTDTQYF; CDR3 DNA: TGCGCCAGCAGCCAAGTCGCGGCCCCCCCTAGCACAGATACGCAGTATTTT
J gene: TRBJ1-4; CDR3 length: 14; V gene: TRBV6-4; D gene: -; clone size: many; CDR3 protein: CASFMRGPGEKLFF; CDR3 DNA: TGTGCCAGCTTCATGAGGGGACCTGGTGAAAAACTGTTTTTT
J gene: TRBJ2-3; CDR3 length: 16; V gene: TRBV20-1; D gene: -; clone size: -; CDR3 protein: CSASGTTPGGTDTQYF; CDR3 DNA: TGCAGTGCTAGTGGGACTACCCCAGGGGGCACAGATACGCAGTATTTT
J gene: TRBJ2-1; CDR3 length: 14; V gene: TRBV6-2/TRBV6-3; D gene: TRBD2; clone size: many; CDR3 protein: CASTIAGDYNEQFF; CDR3 DNA: TGTGCCAGCACCATAGCGGGGGACTACAATGAGCAGTTCTTC
J gene: TRBJ2-2; CDR3 length: 14; V gene: TRBV19; D gene: -; clone size: -; CDR3 protein: CASSIGLNTGELFF; CDR3 DNA: TGTGCCAGTAGTATAGGGCTGAACACCGGGGAGCTGTTTTTT
J gene: TRBJ1-2; CDR3 length: 15; V gene: TRBV6-1; D gene: -; clone size: many; CDR3 protein: CASSTSGAVSYGYTF; CDR3 DNA: TGTGCCAGCAGTACGTCCGGGGCCGTGAGCTATGGCTACACCTTC
J gene: TRBJ2-7; CDR3 length: 13; V gene: TRBV28; D gene: TRBD2; clone size: many; CDR3 protein: CASSGGVRIEQYF; CDR3 DNA: TGTGCCAGCAGTGGGGGGGTGAGAATTGAGCAGTACTTC
J gene: TRBJ2-7; CDR3 length: 12; V gene: TRBV20-1; D gene: -; clone size: many; CDR3 protein: CSARDDAAEQYF; CDR3 DNA: TGCAGTGCTAGAGATGATGCGGCCGAGCAGTACTTC
J gene: TRBJ2-5; CDR3 length: 16; V gene: TRBV11-3; D gene: TRBD1; clone size: many; CDR3 protein: CASSLGQGQEQETQYF; CDR3 DNA: TGTGCCAGCAGCTTAGGTCAGGGACAGGAGCAAGAGACCCAGTACTTC
J gene: TRBJ1-4; CDR3 length: 13; V gene: TRBV10-3; D gene: -; clone size: few; CDR3 protein: CAISGQRLEKLFF; CDR3 DNA: TGTGCCATCAGTGGACAGAGACTCGAAAAACTGTTTTTT
J gene: TRBJ2-3; CDR3 length: 16; V gene: TRBV7-6; D gene: TRBD2; clone size: many; CDR3 protein: CASSVLAGGQIDTQYF; CDR3 DNA: TGTGCCAGCAGCGTACTAGCGGGGGGGCAGATAGATACGCAGTATTTT
J gene: TRBJ2-5; CDR3 length: 12; V gene: TRBV15; D gene: -; clone size: many; CDR3 protein: CATSRDRETQYF; CDR3 DNA: TGTGCCACCAGCAGAGATCGTGAGACCCAGTACTTC
J gene: TRBJ2-1; CDR3 length: 15; V gene: TRBV7-9; D gene: TRBD1; clone size: few; CDR3 protein: CASSLGTGSIGEQFF; CDR3 DNA: TGTGCCAGCAGCTTGGGGACAGGAAGTATAGGTGAGCAGTTCTTC
J gene: TRBJ2-7; CDR3 length: 15; V gene: TRBV6-2/TRBV6-3; D gene: TRBD2; clone size: many; CDR3 protein: CASRPWTSGGYEQYF; CDR3 DNA: TGTGCCAGCCGGCCATGGACTAGCGGGGGCTACGAGCAGTACTTC
J gene: TRBJ2-4; CDR3 length: 15; V gene: TRBV7-9; D gene: TRBD1; clone size: few; CDR3 protein: CAGGGQALAKNIQYF; CDR3 DNA: TGTGCCGGCGGCGGACAGGCCCTAGCCAAAAACATTCAGTACTTC
J gene: TRBJ1-5; CDR3 length: 14; V gene: TRBV30; D gene: -; clone size: -; CDR3 protein: CAWARGQSNQPQHF; CDR3 DNA: TGTGCCTGGGCCCGCGGACAGTCCAATCAGCCCCAGCATTTT
J gene: TRBJ2-7; CDR3 length: 15; V gene: TRBV19; D gene: -; clone size: -; CDR3 protein: CASSRAGQPSYEQYF; CDR3 DNA: TGTGCCAGTAGTAGGGCTGGCCAACCGAGTTACGAGCAGTACTTC
J gene: TRBJ1-1; CDR3 length: 13; V gene: TRBV5-5; D gene: -; clone size: many; CDR3 protein: CATSKGQNTEAFF; CDR3 DNA: TGTGCCACCTCAAAGGGTCAGAACACTGAAGCTTTCTTT
J gene: TRBJ2-3; CDR3 length: 17; V gene: TRBV25-1; D gene: -; clone size: -; CDR3 protein: CASSGVGGRPSTDTQYF; CDR3 DNA: TGTGCCAGCAGTGGGGTAGGAGGCAGACCTAGCACAGATACGCAGTATTTT
J gene: TRBJ1-1; CDR3 length: 19; V gene: TRBV6-2/TRBV6-3; D gene: -; clone size: -; CDR3 protein: CASSYSTTVRGAASTEAFF; CDR3 DNA: TGTGCCAGCAGTTACTCCACAACCGTGAGGGGAGCGGCGAGCACTGAAGCTTTCTTT
J gene: TRBJ2-5; CDR3 length: 15; V gene: TRBV15; D gene: -; clone size: many; CDR3 protein: CATSGELSVEETQYF; CDR3 DNA: TGTGCCACCAGCGGGGAATTGTCGGTCGAGGAGACCCAGTACTTC
J gene: TRBJ2-7; CDR3 length: 14; V gene: TRBV5-1; D gene: -; clone size: many; CDR3 protein: CASSLVSGPYEQYF; CDR3 DNA: TGCGCCAGCAGCTTGGTTAGCGGTCCCTACGAGCAGTACTTC
J gene: TRBJ1-1; CDR3 length: 12; V gene: TRBV20-1; D gene: -; clone size: many; CDR3 protein: CSARPSNTEAFF; CDR3 DNA: TGCAGTGCTAGACCGAGTAACACTGAAGCTTTCTTT
J gene: TRBJ1-5; CDR3 length: 17; V gene: TRBV18; D gene: TRBD1; clone size: many; CDR3 protein: CASSPRAGGASNQPQHF; CDR3 DNA: TGTGCCAGCTCACCACGGGCAGGGGGCGCGAGCAATCAGCCCCAGCATTTT
J gene: TRBJ1-3; CDR3 length: 15; V gene: TRBV7-9; D gene: -; clone size: -; CDR3 protein: CASSFPRVSGNTIYF; CDR3 DNA: TGTGCCAGCAGCTTTCCAAGGGTCTCTGGAAACACCATATATTTT
J gene: TRBJ1-5; CDR3 length: 14; V gene: TRBV5-1; D gene: -; clone size: many; CDR3 protein: CASSSQQGGQPQHF; CDR3 DNA: TGCGCCAGCAGCTCACAACAGGGAGGTCAGCCCCAGCATTTT
J gene: TRBJ2-5; CDR3 length: 13; V gene: TRBV7-9; D gene: -; clone size: many; CDR3 protein: CASSLRGRKTQYF; CDR3 DNA: TGTGCCAGCAGCTTACGAGGGCGGAAGACCCAGTACTTC
J gene: TRBJ2-1; CDR3 length: 15; V gene: TRBV5-1; D gene: -; clone size: -; CDR3 protein: CASRSSGLTDNEQFF; CDR3 DNA: TGCGCCAGCAGATCTAGTGGGTTGACAGACAATGAGCAGTTCTTC
J gene: TRBJ2-3; CDR3 length: 15; V gene: TRBV5-4; D gene: TRBD1; clone size: few; CDR3 protein: CASSRDRGGADTQYF; CDR3 DNA: TGTGCCAGCAGCAGGGACAGGGGAGGGGCAGATACGCAGTATTTT
J gene: TRBJ2-3; CDR3 length: 15; V gene: TRBV27; D gene: -; clone size: many; CDR3 protein: CASSRRGRTTDTQYF; CDR3 DNA: TGTGCCAGCAGTAGGAGGGGCCGAACCACAGATACGCAGTATTTT
J gene: TRBJ2-7; CDR3 length: 15; V gene: TRBV7-2; D gene: TRBD2; clone size: many; CDR3 protein: CASSPASGRSYEQYF; CDR3 DNA: TGTGCCAGCAGCCCAGCTAGCGGTCGCTCCTACGAGCAGTACTTC
J gene: TRBJ1-5; CDR3 length: 13; V gene: TRBV20-1; D gene: -; clone size: -; CDR3 protein: CSARDGLDQPQHF; CDR3 DNA: TGCAGTGCTAGAGATGGATTAGATCAGCCCCAGCATTTT
J gene: TRBJ1-5; CDR3 length: 17; V gene: TRBV18; D gene: TRBD1; clone size: many; CDR3 protein: CASSPEGWTGDVQPQHF; CDR3 DNA: TGTGCCAGCTCACCGGAAGGATGGACAGGGGACGTCCAGCCCCAGCATTTT